This T cell receptor (beta chain) was identified in a study of tumor-infiltrating lymphocytes in primary liver carcinoma. In the study overall: The cohort included men and women aged 30 to 69 years. The study obtained roughly 3.5 to 7.13 million productive TCRbeta reads per sample, similar across tissue types.

Germline lookup yields CDR1 SGHDT and CDR2 YYEEEE. CDR3 size: 17 residues. The investigators made TCR beta cDNA from approximately 0.5 ug total RNA, using a constant-region primer. For TCR beta, libraries were produced by three nested multiplex PCR rounds using slightly modified ARM-PCR. With TRBV1-TRBV30 forward primers and a C-beta reverse primer, the first two PCR rounds were run for roughly 9 cycles each. TCRdb analysed the multiplex PCR reads with MiXCR anew, one entry per CDR3 protein. The table includes fewer than 80,000 distinct CDR3 sequences, about three quarters detected once. Without any cell sorting, about 19-31 mg of bulk tissue yielded co-extracted RNA and DNA. Findings of the study overall: Tumor top-250-clone fraction significantly exceeded that of blood (p = 0.039).

This clonotype was seen once. What it binds is not known. The junction departs from germline at one end; a sequencing error may be responsible. The chain has TRBV5-6 and TRBJ2-3; D is unclear. The sequence was collected from a man aged 35-49 years with primary liver carcinoma and hepatitis B virus infection. Source material: tumor-adjacent normal liver tissue. The CDR3 protein is CASSLKSWRSSRDTQYF. The CDR3 coding sequence is TGTGCCAGCAGTTTGAAGTCCTGGCGGAGCAGCAGAGATACGCAGTATTTT.